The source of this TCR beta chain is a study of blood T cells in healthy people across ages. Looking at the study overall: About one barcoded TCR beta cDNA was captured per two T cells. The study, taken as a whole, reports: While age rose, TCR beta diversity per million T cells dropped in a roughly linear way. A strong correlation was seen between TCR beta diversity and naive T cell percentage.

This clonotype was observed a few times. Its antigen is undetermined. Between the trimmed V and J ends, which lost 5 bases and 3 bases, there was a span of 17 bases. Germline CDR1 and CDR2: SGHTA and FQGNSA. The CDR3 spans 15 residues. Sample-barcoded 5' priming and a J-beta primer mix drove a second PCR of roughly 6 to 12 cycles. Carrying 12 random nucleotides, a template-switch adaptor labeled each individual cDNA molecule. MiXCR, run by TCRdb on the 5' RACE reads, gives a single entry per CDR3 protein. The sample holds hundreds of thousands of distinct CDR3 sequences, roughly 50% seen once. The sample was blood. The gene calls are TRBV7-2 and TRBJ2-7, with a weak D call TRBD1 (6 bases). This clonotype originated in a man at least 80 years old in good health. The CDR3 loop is CASSPAPQGYYEQYF. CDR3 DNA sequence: TGTGCCAGCAGCCCAGCCCCACAGGGATACTACGAGCAGTACTTC.